This record covers a single TCR beta chain. Time point reported: blood from clinic visit 5 months post-surgery; TSC patient then seizure free. Surgery cases with the highest brain T cell transcript signatures were chosen for sequencing. Before surgery, patients took at least one anti-epileptic drug. J lost 6 bases, V lost 3 bases, and 16 bases had no gene match. Germline CDR1 SGDLS, CDR2 YYNGEE. There are 17 residues in the CDR3. The data stem from a study of brain T cells in children with intractable seizures. TCRdb's table, derived via immunoSEQ multiplex PCR, lists solely in-frame clones and lacks some. The table has a few hundred thousand clones, over 90% seen once.

V usage is TRBV9 and J usage is TRBJ1-1, with 8 positions matching TRBD1. The specimen was peripheral blood, collected 4 to 5 months after surgery. This TCR was sampled from a boy younger than two with tuberous sclerosis and intractable seizures. CDR3 coding DNA: TGTGCCAGCAGCGCCCAGGACGCCAGGGGGCAGGGGGCTGAAGCTTTCTTT. Translating gives CASSAQDARGQGAEAFF.